This T cell receptor (beta chain) was retrieved from a study of breast tumors, draining lymph nodes, adjacent tissues. Samples came from axillary lymph nodes draining the breast cancer. TCRdb ran MiXCR on the multiplex PCR reads and lists one entry per CDR3 protein. This sample yields 200,000 to 250,000 distinct CDR3 sequences, of which around 35% are seen a single time; approximately 3.3% belongs to the top ten. This CDR3 contains 16 residues. V was trimmed by 2 bases and J by 0 bases, leaving 11 bases between them. Germline V gene data show CDR1 as MNHEY and CDR2 as SMNVEV (reference sequence). The chain uses TRBV27 and TRBJ1-3, with D possibly TRBD1 on 5 matching bases. This TCR derives from a female donor with breast cancer. Some clones in this sample may be carry-over from other donors' samples. The sample was axillary lymph node tissue. The chain's CDR3 is CASSLTGPSSGNTIYF. The CDR3 DNA sequence: TGTGCCAGCAGTTTAACGGGACCCAGCTCTGGAAACACCATATATTTT.